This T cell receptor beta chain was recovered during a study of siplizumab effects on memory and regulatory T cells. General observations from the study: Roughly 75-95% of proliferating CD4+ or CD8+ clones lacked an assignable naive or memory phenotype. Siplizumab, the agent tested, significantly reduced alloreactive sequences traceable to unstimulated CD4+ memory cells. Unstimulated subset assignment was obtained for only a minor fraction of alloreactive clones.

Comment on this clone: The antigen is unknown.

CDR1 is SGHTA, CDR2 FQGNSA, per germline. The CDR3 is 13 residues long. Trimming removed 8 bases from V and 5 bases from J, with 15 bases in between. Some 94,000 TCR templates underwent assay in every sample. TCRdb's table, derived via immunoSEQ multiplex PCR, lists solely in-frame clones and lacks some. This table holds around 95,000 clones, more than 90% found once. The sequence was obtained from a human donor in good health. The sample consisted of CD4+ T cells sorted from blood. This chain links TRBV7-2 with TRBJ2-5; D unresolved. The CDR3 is CASRPRPRETQYF. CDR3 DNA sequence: TGTGCCAGCCGACCCCGGCCCAGGGAGACCCAGTACTTC. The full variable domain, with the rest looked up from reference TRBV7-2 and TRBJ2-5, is GAGVSQSPSNKVTEKGKDVELRCDPISGHTALYWYRQSLGQGLEFLIYFQGNSAPDKSGLPSDRFSAERTGGSVSTLTIQRTQQEDSAVYLCASRPRPRETQYFGPGTRLLVL.